The 22 T cell receptor beta chains below come from one sample, sequenced in a study of blood T cell repertoires in COVID-19. TCRdb's table, derived via immunoSEQ multiplex PCR, lists solely in-frame clones and lacks some. The data contain approximately 160,000 clones, roughly four fifths of them singletons. Sequenced sample: peripheral blood. These receptor sequences come from a man aged 55 to 70 with active or convalescent COVID-19.

The V call is TRBV10-3, the J call TRBJ2-1, with 10 positions matching TRBD1. This CDR3 region has 15 residues. Germline V gives CDR1 ENHRY, CDR2 SYGVKD. Trimming at V came to 6 bases and at J to 8 bases, leaving 10 bases not matched to a gene. CDR3 DNA: TGTGCCATCAGACCCCAGGGGACAGGGGAACATGAGCAGTTCTTC. Its translation is CAIRPQGTGEHEQFF.

V gene TRBV6-5 combines with J gene TRBJ1-1, with D maybe TRBD1 (6 bases). The CDR3 length is 13 residues. V was cut by 6 bases and J by 3 bases, with 11 bases left in between. The germline gives CDR1 MNHEY, CDR2 SVGAGI. The DNA for the CDR3 is TGTGCCAGCAGCGTTCCAGGGGACACTGAAGCTTTCTTT. Translated, it gives CASSVPGDTEAFF.

The chain recombines TRBV5-1 with TRBJ2-5; 7 bases map to TRBD1. Germline V gives CDR1 SGHRS, CDR2 YFSETQ. The CDR3 runs 15 residues. V was clipped by 4 bases and J by 1 base; unmatched bases: 7. CDR3 amino acids: CASSANTGAQETQYF. In DNA, the CDR3 is TGCGCCAGCAGCGCCAACACAGGGGCCCAAGAGACCCAGTACTTC.

The chain links TRBV19 to TRBJ2-7; unclear D gene. This CDR3 has 14 residues. Germline V gene lookup returns CDR1 LNHDA and CDR2 SQIVND (reference sequence). The V gene lost 3 bases and the J gene lost 3 bases, with 12 bases spanning the gap. CDR3 amino acids: CASSIGFYDYEQYF. The CDR3 DNA sequence: TGTGCCAGTAGTATCGGGTTCTACGACTACGAGCAGTACTTC.

The CDR3 protein is CASSVPPSGNTIYF. The CDR3 DNA reads as TGTGCCAGCAGCGTTCCCCCCTCTGGAAACACCATATATTTT. This chain links TRBV6-5 with TRBJ1-3; D unresolved. V gave up 6 bases and J gave up 0 bases, with 9 bases separating them. CDR3 length: 14 amino acids. Germline V gives CDR1 MNHEY, CDR2 SVGAGI.

This clone appeared a single time. The gene calls are TRBV5-1 and TRBJ2-6, with TRBD1 as a possible D gene (5 bases). This CDR3 is 14 amino acids long. Between the trimmed V and J ends, which lost 5 bases and 4 bases, there was a span of 10 bases. Per germline, CDR1 SGHRS and CDR2 YFSETQ. The DNA of the CDR3 is TGCGCCAGCAGGGTAGGGGCCGGGGCCAACGTCCTGACTTTC. Translated: CASRVGAGANVLTF.

The chain links TRBV18 to TRBJ1-6, with D possibly matching TRBD1 (5 bases). This CDR3 region has 15 residues. V dropped 6 bases and J dropped 11 bases, with 20 bases sitting between them. Per germline, CDR1 KGHSH and CDR2 LQKENI. The chain's CDR3 is CASSPWMGGLTPLHF. For the CDR3, the DNA is TGTGCCAGCTCGCCCTGGATGGGGGGGTTGACACCCCTCCACTTT. Supplemented by reference TRBV18 and TRBJ1-6, the full variable domain reads NAGVMQNPRHLVRRRGQEARLRCSPMKGHSHVYWYRQLPEEGLKFMVYLQKENIIDESGMPKERFSAEFPKEGPSILRIQQVVRGDSAAYFCASSPWMGGLTPLHFGNGTRLTVT.

The V and J genes are TRBV5-1 and TRBJ2-5; TRBD2 aligns across 8 bases. Germline CDR1 SGHRS, CDR2 YFSETQ. The ends lost 4 bases at V and 5 bases at J; junction bases unmatched: 10. This CDR3 contains 15 residues. The CDR3 here is CASSPALAGGETQYF. The CDR3 region has the DNA TGCGCCAGCAGCCCCGCCCTAGCGGGCGGCGAGACCCAGTACTTC.

The gene calls are TRBV10-3 and TRBJ2-1; TRBD1 agrees at 7 bases. Germline-derived CDR1 and CDR2 are ENHRY and SYGVKD. Unmatched junction bases numbered 8, after V lost 5 bases and J lost 7 bases. The CDR3 is made up of 14 amino acids. CDR3 nucleotide sequence: TGTGCCATCAGTTCGACAGGGACCTGGAATGAGCAGTTCTTC. It specifies CAISSTGTWNEQFF.

The DNA of the CDR3 is TGTGCCAGCAGCTTACCCGGAGCAGGGGGGACAGATACGCAGTATTTT. It encodes CASSLPGAGGTDTQYF. The genes are TRBV11-2 and TRBJ2-3, with D possibly TRBD1 on 7 matching bases. The CDR3 consists of 16 residues. Trimming removed 2 bases at V and 3 bases at J, with 15 bases between. Germline V lookup: CDR1 SGHAT, CDR2 FQNNGV.

The V and J genes are TRBV6-5 and TRBJ2-7; D is undetermined. Germline assignment: CDR1 MNHEY and CDR2 SVGAGI. V was shortened by 10 bases and J by 4 bases, with 11 bases between the two germline ends. CDR3 length: 11 amino acids. Here the CDR3 reads CATLIRYEQYF. The CDR3, as DNA: TGTGCCACCCTGATTAGATACGAGCAGTACTTC.

V usage is TRBV28 and J usage is TRBJ2-1, with a tentative D call TRBD2 (6 bases). CDR1 and CDR2 (germline): MDHEN, SYDVKM. The V gene lost 5 bases and the J gene lost 0 bases, with 20 bases spanning the gap. This CDR3 spans 18 amino acids. The CDR3 sequence is CASSPRGGRGSSYNEQFF. The CDR3, as DNA: TGTGCCAGCAGTCCCCGGGGAGGTCGGGGAAGCTCCTACAATGAGCAGTTCTTC. The entire variable domain, with the rest obtained from reference TRBV28 and TRBJ2-1, is as follows: DVKVTQSSRYLVKRTGEKVFLECVQDMDHENMFWYRQDPGLGLRLIYFSYDVKMKEKGDIPEGYSVSREKKERFSLILESASTNQTSMYLCASSPRGGRGSSYNEQFFGPGTRLTVL.

The rearrangement uses TRBV27 and TRBJ2-1, with 13 bases matching TRBD2. The CDR3 contains 18 residues. With V trimmed by 4 bases and J by 0 bases, 6 bases remained unmatched. In germline, CDR1 is MNHEY, CDR2 SMNVEV (reference sequence). The CDR3 is CASSSGLAGVISYNEQFF. The CDR3 nucleotides read TGTGCCAGCAGTTCCGGACTAGCGGGAGTCATCTCCTACAATGAGCAGTTCTTC.

V and J are TRBV11-2 and TRBJ1-1; TRBD1 matches at 7 bases. Unmatched junction bases numbered 16, after V lost 5 bases and J lost 7 bases. The germline CDR1 and CDR2 sequences are SGHAT and FQNNGV. The CDR3 extends over 16 amino acids. Here the CDR3 DNA reads TGTGCCAGCAGCACCCGACAGGGACCCGTGTGGGGTGAAGCTTTCTTT. Translating gives CASSTRQGPVWGEAFF.

The chain joins TRBV4-1 to TRBJ1-2; TRBD1 aligns across 8 bases. V lost 1 base and J lost 3; bases outside the gene matches: 7. The length of the CDR3 is 16 residues. CDR1 and CDR2 (germline): MGHRA, YSYEKL. CDR3 sequence: CASSQALDREYYGYTF. Here the CDR3 DNA reads TGCGCCAGCAGCCAAGCCCTGGACAGGGAGTACTATGGCTACACCTTC.

This clone was counted only a few times. The chain employs TRBV2 and TRBJ1-1; 10 nucleotides agree with TRBD1. The CDR3 is 16 amino acids. CDR1 is SNHLY, CDR2 FYNNEI, per germline. V lost 6 bases and J lost 1; bases outside the gene matches: 8. The CDR3 DNA reads TGTGCCAGCAGGGCCGACAGGGGGCAAGGGAACACTGAAGCTTTCTTT. Translation gives CASRADRGQGNTEAFF.

This chain connects TRBV6-5 to TRBJ1-5; 7 nucleotides match TRBD1. CDR1 and CDR2 from the germline V gene are MNHEY and SVGAGI. This CDR3 has 15 amino acids. V was clipped by 6 bases and J by 6 bases; unmatched bases: 11. For the CDR3, the DNA is TGTGCCAGCAGCCCGGAGGGGGCTTCTAGTCAGCCCCAGCATTTT. This translates into CASSPEGASSQPQHF.

The chain carries TRBV11-2 and TRBJ2-5; a possible D gene is TRBD2 (5 bases). CDR3 length: 14 amino acids. V was pared by 1 base and J by 4 bases, with 10 bases between. CDR1 and CDR2 from the germline V gene are SGHAT and FQNNGV. CDR3 protein: CASSLVREGETQYF. As DNA, the CDR3 is TGTGCCAGCAGCTTAGTTCGGGAAGGAGAGACCCAGTACTTC.

The CDR3 bases are TGCGCCAGCAGCTTTAAAGGGGGACAGGGGGCTCGGAATTCACCCCTCCACTTT. Its protein product is CASSFKGGQGARNSPLHF. V usage is TRBV5-1 and J usage is TRBJ1-6; 12 nucleotides line up with TRBD1. From germline, CDR1 is SGHRS and CDR2 YFSETQ. Trimming at V came to 2 bases and at J to 7 bases, leaving 10 bases not matched to a gene. The CDR3 consists of 18 residues.

The chain couples TRBV11-2 to TRBJ1-2; D not certain. The CDR3 totals 12 residues. CDR1 is SGHAT, CDR2 FQNNGV, per germline. Trimming pared 2 bases from V and 4 bases from J, leaving 5 bases between. The CDR3 here is CASSLSGYGYTF. For the CDR3, the DNA is TGTGCCAGCAGCTTAAGCGGCTATGGCTACACCTTC.

V and J are TRBV4-1 and TRBJ2-7; D possibly corresponds to TRBD1 (5 bases). Germline CDR1 MGHRA, CDR2 YSYEKL. CDR3 length equals 14 residues. Trimming took 1 base from V and 4 from J, leaving 11 bases between them. CDR3 in amino acids: CASSQGASGYEQYF. The CDR3 DNA reads TGCGCCAGCAGCCAAGGGGCTTCAGGGTACGAGCAGTACTTC.

This rearrangement joins TRBV6-6 to TRBJ1-5; D gene uncertain. The CDR3 runs to 14 residues. Germline V gene sequence: CDR1 MNHNY, CDR2 SVGAGI (reference sequence). Trimming removed 0 bases at V and 6 bases at J, with 9 bases between. CDR3 amino acids: CASSYSTPGQPQHF. The DNA for the CDR3 is TGTGCCAGCAGTTACTCGACCCCGGGTCAGCCCCAGCATTTT.